This T cell receptor (beta chain) came from a study of blood T cell repertoires in COVID-19. Study details: The study drew acute and convalescent COVID-19 samples from the United States, Italy and Spain. In each case, the material was cDNA or gDNA derived from T cells, B-cell-depleted T cells, or PBMCs.

Trimming took 4 bases from V and 0 from J, leaving 16 bases between them. CDR3 length equals 17 residues. Germline V CDR1 and CDR2: MNHEY, SMNVEV (reference sequence). The method was immunoSEQ multiplex PCR; TCRdb's version includes in-frame clones alone and lacks a portion of them. Among 250,000 or so clones listed, approximately 83% were seen once. Symptom resolution, clearance, or two negative PCRs marked donors in Cohort 3 as recovered. The chain combines TRBV27 with TRBJ1-5; D gene ambiguous. The specimen was PBMCs or T cells enriched from blood (not recorded which). The receptor comes from a woman aged 50 to 65 who had recovered from COVID-19. CDR3 residues: CASSSSDVLYSNQPQHF. CDR3 DNA sequence: TGTGCCAGCAGTTCCAGCGACGTCCTCTATAGCAATCAGCCCCAGCATTTT.